A selection of T cell receptor beta chains follows, all from one sample in a study of chemoradiotherapy in HPV16-positive cancers. This table comes from immunoSEQ multiplex PCR, and its TCRdb copy is limited to in-frame clones, with some not included. This repertoire shows just under 40,000 clones, 75% to 85% found once; its top ten account for over 5%. The material sequenced was blood, taken from a patient who underwent chemoradiotherapy. The receptors come from a human donor with HPV-associated anogenital cancer. CDR3s leave out the opening cysteine and the closing phenylalanine or tryptophan. D genes are given only for firm matches.

D,V,CDR3
-,TRBV7-3,ASSPGTFTSTDTQY
-,TRBV6-1,ASSEVRNSPLH
TRBD1,TRBV5-1,ASYQGQGGETQY
-,TRBV6-5,ASTLKGVGTQY
TRBD2,TRBV30,AWSPPPGGRLEWETQY
-,TRBV4-1,ASSQGIGASTDTQY
TRBD2,TRBV4-2,ASSHPPSGEYTDTQY
TRBD1,TRBV18,ASSPGPGQGGQPQH
-,TRBV6-1,ASSEARLPTRYEQY
-,TRBV19,ASSEGVSDGYGYT
TRBD1,TRBV6-6,ASGWTGDSYGYT
TRBD1,TRBV10-1,ASGPGQGNERHSGANVLT
TRBD1,TRBV6-5,ASSSGTGSGNTIY
TRBD1,TRBV5-6,ASSRYGQGTGYT
-,TRBV7-2,ASSFGVYNEQF
-,TRBV10-2,ASSEGALPSYEQY
TRBD2,TRBV29-1,SARTSGGAHNEQF
TRBD1,TRBV15,ATSRGISGGEKLF
-,TRBV18,ASWEGQNYEQY
-,TRBV14,ASSRRVLYEQY
TRBD2,TRBV5-1,ASSYGLAGAPNTGELF
-,TRBV10-3,AICGRSNTEAF
-,TRBV6-9,ASRIEGFDGYT
-,TRBV9,ASSTEGTQY
TRBD1,TRBV10-3,ASNTGGSGNTIY
TRBD1,TRBV6-1,ASHYKQGAGELF
TRBD1,TRBV7-6,ASSYRGLLGSPLH
TRBD1,TRBV6-5,ASSSTGLDEQF
TRBD2,TRBV2,ASSTGTTSSYEQY
-,TRBV5-1,ASSPEINTEAF
-,TRBV9,ASSATSDTEAF
-,TRBV5-1,ASSLQVSSYEQY
-,TRBV15,ATSRPRANYGYT
TRBD2,TRBV7-9,ASSGLAGGKDTQY
-,TRBV10-1,AKSPPGDGEYEKLF